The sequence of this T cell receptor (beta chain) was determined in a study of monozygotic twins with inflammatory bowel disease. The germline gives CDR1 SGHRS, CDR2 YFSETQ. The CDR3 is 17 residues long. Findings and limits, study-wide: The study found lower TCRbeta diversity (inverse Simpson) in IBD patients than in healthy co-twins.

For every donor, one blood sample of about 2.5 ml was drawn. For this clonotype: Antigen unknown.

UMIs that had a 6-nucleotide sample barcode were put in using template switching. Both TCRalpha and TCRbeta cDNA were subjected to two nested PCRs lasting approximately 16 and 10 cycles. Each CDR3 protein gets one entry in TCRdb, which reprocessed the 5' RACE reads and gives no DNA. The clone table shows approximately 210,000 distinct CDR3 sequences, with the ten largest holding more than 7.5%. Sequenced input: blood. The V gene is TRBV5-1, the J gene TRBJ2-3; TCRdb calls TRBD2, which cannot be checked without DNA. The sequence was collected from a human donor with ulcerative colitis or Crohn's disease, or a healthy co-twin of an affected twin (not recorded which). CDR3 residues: CASSFGTSGEGTDTQYF.